This T cell receptor beta chain originates from a study of T cells in localized non-small cell lung cancer. In this sample, this clone turned up a few times. Antigen unknown. Study-level points and caveats: The highest T cell clonality was in uninvolved adjacent lung, above tumor. Researchers found a median roughly 56 of the top 100 tumor clones in adjacent lung. Because sequencing included only one region (of the tumor), heterogeneity remains possible.

From germline, CDR1 is MNHNY and CDR2 SVGAGI (reference sequence). Trimming pared 2 bases from V and 4 bases from J, leaving 11 bases between. The CDR3 consists of 14 residues. Here immunoSEQ multiplex PCR was the method, and the copy in TCRdb shows in-frame clones only, minus some. This sample has about 52,000 clones; approximately 86% occur once, and the top ten carry about 17%. The rearrangement uses TRBV6-6 and TRBJ1-2; D gene uncertain. This TCR came from a female donor with stage II lung adenocarcinoma. The sample consisted of PBMCs, taken before any cancer treatment. CDR3 coding DNA: TGTGCCAGCAGTTACGCGGCACAGCCCTATGGCTACACCTTC. It yields the protein CASSYAAQPYGYTF.